These 27 T cell receptor beta chains originate from one sample sequenced in a study of blood T cell repertoires in COVID-19. The table came from immunoSEQ multiplex PCR; TCRdb's copy has only in-frame clones and leaves some out. The repertoire holds about 260,000 clones, with about 89% as singletons. The sequenced sample was peripheral blood. These receptors all stem from a woman between 40 and 55 years old who had recovered from COVID-19.

The rearrangement joins TRBV2 to TRBJ1-2; 7 nucleotides align to TRBD1. Per germline, CDR1 SNHLY and CDR2 FYNNEI. V lost 6 bases and J lost 2; bases outside the gene matches: 12. The CDR3 covers 16 residues. CDR3 bases: TGTGCCAGCAGAACCGCTCAGGGACAGACCAACTATGGCTACACCTTC. Its translation: CASRTAQGQTNYGYTF.

V and J are TRBV9 and TRBJ1-1; perhaps TRBD1 as D (6 bases). The CDR3 has 15 residues. Trimming took 2 bases from V and 1 from J, leaving 12 bases between them. Germline V gene data show CDR1 as SGDLS and CDR2 as YYNGEE. The DNA of the CDR3 is TGTGCCAGCAGCGTCGGGACATTCACGAACACTGAAGCTTTCTTT. Protein product: CASSVGTFTNTEAFF.

Only one count was recorded for this clone. CDR3 region: CASSPILAPFTDTQYF. For the CDR3, the DNA is TGTGCCAGCAGTCCGATATTAGCGCCCTTCACAGATACGCAGTATTTT. V usage is TRBV6-2 or TRBV6-3 and J usage is TRBJ2-3; possible D gene TRBD2, 5 bases. CDR1 MNHEY and CDR2 SVGEGT come from the germline V gene. V lost 5 bases and J lost 2, with 17 bases in between. The CDR3 runs 16 residues.

This clone was seen a few times. The gene calls are TRBV15 and TRBJ1-1; D is undetermined. V gave up 1 base and J gave up 3 bases, with 6 bases separating them. The CDR3 spans 13 residues. The germline V gene encodes CDR1 LNHNV and CDR2 YYDKDF (reference sequence). CDR3 coding DNA: TGTGCCACCAGCAGAGGGGCCTACACTGAAGCTTTCTTT. This encodes CATSRGAYTEAFF. The complete variable domain, with remaining parts taken from reference TRBV15 and TRBJ1-1, reads DAMVIQNPRYQVTQFGKPVTLSCSQTLNHNVMYWYQQKSSQAPKLLFHYYDKDFNNEADTPDNFQSRRPNTSFCFLDIRSPGLGDTAMYLCATSRGAYTEAFFGQGTRLTVV.

The chain recombines TRBV10-3 with TRBJ2-2; TRBD1 matches at 7 bases. Germline CDR1 ENHRY, CDR2 SYGVKD. V lost 8 bases, J lost 5 bases, and 14 bases stayed unmatched. The CDR3 is 16 amino acids. This CDR3 reads CAIRGPTGRRTGELFF. CDR3 DNA sequence: TGTGCCATCCGGGGACCGACAGGGCGTCGAACCGGGGAGCTGTTTTTT.

This clone has a handful of counts. V usage is TRBV2 and J usage is TRBJ2-7; 8 nucleotides line up with TRBD2. CDR3 length equals 15 residues. Germline CDR1 reads SNHLY; CDR2 reads FYNNEI. Germline trimming cut 1 base from V and 8 bases from J; bases unmatched to any gene: 10. CDR3 sequence (DNA): TGTGCCAGCAGTGAAGTCCGGCGGGGGGATTTCCAGCAGTACTTC. Protein sequence: CASSEVRRGDFQQYF.

The chain carries TRBV7-9 and TRBJ1-1; the match to TRBD1 covers 7 bases. The trim removed 3 bases at V and 4 bases at J, leaving 5 bases unmatched. CDR1 SEHNR and CDR2 FQNEAQ come from the germline V gene (reference sequence). The CDR3 totals 14 residues. The CDR3 DNA reads TGTGCCAGCAGCTTTAGACCAGGGGGCACTGAAGCTTTCTTT. It codes for CASSFRPGGTEAFF.

The J gene is TRBJ2-2, the V gene TRBV18; D remains unclear. The V gene lost 0 bases and the J gene lost 1 base, with 12 bases spanning the gap. This CDR3 has 17 amino acids. Germline V gene lookup returns CDR1 KGHSH and CDR2 LQKENI. Here the CDR3 reads CASSPPVASQNTGELFF. DNA for the CDR3: TGTGCCAGCTCACCACCCGTGGCCTCACAGAACACCGGGGAGCTGTTTTTT.

This clone was recorded a few times. The chain combines TRBV2 with TRBJ2-2; 7 nucleotides match TRBD1. The CDR3 spans 15 residues. Looked up from germline, CDR1 is SNHLY and CDR2 is FYNNEI. The trim removed 8 bases at V and 0 bases at J, leaving 6 bases unmatched. CDR3 sequence: CASRQDRANTGELFF. The CDR3 DNA reads TGTGCCAGCCGACAAGACAGGGCGAACACCGGGGAGCTGTTTTTT.

The chain couples TRBV4-1 to TRBJ2-7; 10 bases align to TRBD1. This CDR3 is built from 18 residues. From germline, CDR1 is MGHRA and CDR2 YSYEKL. The trim removed 4 bases at V and 5 bases at J, leaving 17 bases unmatched. DNA for the CDR3: TGCGCCAGCAGCCGAAGACCCTTCCGACAGGGGGCGGGGGACGAGCAGTACTTC. Its protein is CASSRRPFRQGAGDEQYF.

The chain joins TRBV19 to TRBJ1-1; TRBD1 aligns across 8 bases. The CDR3 extends over 15 amino acids. The germline V gene encodes CDR1 LNHDA and CDR2 SQIVND (reference sequence). J was trimmed by 7 bases and V by 7 bases; bases with no gene match: 14. The CDR3 DNA reads as TGTGCCAGTAAAGGGGGGGGACAGGAGTGGTATGAAGCTTTCTTT. Protein sequence: CASKGGGQEWYEAFF. Variable domain in full (rest from reference TRBV19 and TRBJ1-1): DGGITQSPKYLFRKEGQNVTLSCEQNLNHDAMYWYRQDPGQGLRLIYYSQIVNDFQKGDIAEGYSVSREKKESFPLTVTSAQKNPTAFYLCASKGGGQEWYEAFFGQGTRLTVV.

The chain combines TRBV7-2 with TRBJ1-2; D is unclear. Trimming stripped 2 bases from V and 0 bases from J, with 13 bases between. Germline V gene lookup returns CDR1 SGHTA and CDR2 FQGNSA. This CDR3 comprises 16 residues. CDR3 region: CASSLTRRLANYGYTF. The CDR3, as DNA: TGTGCCAGCAGCTTAACCAGGAGGCTAGCTAACTATGGCTACACCTTC.

The rearrangement joins TRBV5-1 to TRBJ1-1; D perhaps matches TRBD1 (6 bases). Germline V gives CDR1 SGHRS, CDR2 YFSETQ. Trimming removed 4 bases from V and 4 bases from J, with 17 bases in between. The CDR3 has 15 amino acids. The CDR3 spells CASSLKQGAFTEAFF. The DNA for the CDR3 is TGCGCCAGCAGCCTGAAACAGGGCGCGTTCACTGAAGCTTTCTTT.

V is TRBV28 and J is TRBJ2-6, with D unresolved. V shed 6 bases and J shed 0 bases, with 18 bases lying between them. This CDR3 is 18 amino acids long. CDR1 and CDR2 (germline): MDHEN, SYDVKM. DNA for the CDR3: TGTGCCAGCAGCTCCCCCGGTTTTGGTAGCTCTGGGGCCAACGTCCTGACTTTC. It encodes CASSSPGFGSSGANVLTF.

The gene calls are TRBV14 and TRBJ1-4; D possibly corresponds to TRBD1 (6 bases). This CDR3 is 15 amino acids long. V was trimmed by 3 bases and J by 2 bases, leaving 10 bases between them. Germline-derived CDR1 and CDR2 are SGHDN and FVKESK. The CDR3 spells CASSHRRGTNEKLFF. The DNA of the CDR3 is TGTGCCAGCAGCCACCGCAGGGGTACTAATGAAAAACTGTTTTTT.

The chain is built from TRBV4-1 and TRBJ1-2; D remains unclear. This CDR3 is 13 amino acids long. Trimming pared 1 base from V and 5 bases from J, leaving 8 bases between. Germline V lookup: CDR1 MGHRA, CDR2 YSYEKL. CDR3 nucleotide sequence: TGCGCCAGCAGCCAAGTGGGAGTTTATGGCTACACCTTC. Translating it yields CASSQVGVYGYTF.

This rearrangement joins TRBV4-3 to TRBJ2-7; D is possibly TRBD1 (5 bases). Trimming removed 0 bases from V and 3 bases from J, with 15 bases in between. The V gene's germline CDR1 is LGHNA and CDR2 YSLEER. The CDR3 totals 16 residues. The CDR3: CASSQDWVTVDYEQYF. In nucleotides, the CDR3 is TGCGCCAGCAGCCAAGATTGGGTGACAGTTGACTACGAGCAGTACTTC.

The rearrangement uses TRBV2 and TRBJ1-1; TRBD1 might be the D (5 bases). V was pared by 7 bases and J by 1 base, with 13 bases between. Per the germline V gene, CDR1 is SNHLY and CDR2 is FYNNEI. CDR3 length equals 14 residues. The CDR3 region is CASTMGRSNTEAFF. DNA for the CDR3: TGTGCCAGCACCATGGGGCGGTCGAACACTGAAGCTTTCTTT.

This clone was detected a few times. This chain links TRBV5-5 with TRBJ2-5; D is undetermined. Per germline, CDR1 SGHKS and CDR2 YYEKEE (reference sequence). The CDR3 is made up of 14 amino acids. V lost 0 bases to trimming and J lost 2 bases, with 8 bases between them. The chain's CDR3 is CASSLGAPQETQYF. Written as DNA, the CDR3 is TGTGCCAGCAGCTTGGGGGCACCACAAGAGACCCAGTACTTC.

V gene TRBV21-1 combines with J gene TRBJ2-3; the listed D gene, TRBD2, was not tested against the DNA. TRBV21-1 is flagged as a pseudogene. CDR3 length equals 17 residues. The CDR3 region is CASSKDLRGGGTDTQYF. CDR3 nucleotides: TGTGCCAGCAGCAAAGATTTGCGGGGGGGTGGCACAGATACGCAGTATTTT.

This clone showed up just once. This sequence joins TRBV27 and TRBJ2-6, with 7 bases fitting TRBD2. The germline gives CDR1 MNHEY, CDR2 SMNVEV (reference sequence). The CDR3 totals 14 residues. V trimming: 4 bases; J trimming: 3 bases; junction bases outside the gene matches: 0. CDR3 residues: CASSSGGGANVLTF. CDR3 coding DNA: TGTGCCAGCAGTTCGGGGGGTGGGGCCAACGTCCTGACTTTC.

The chain carries TRBV19 and TRBJ2-1; 8 bases are shared with TRBD2. This CDR3 comprises 14 residues. Germline V gives CDR1 LNHDA, CDR2 SQIVND (reference sequence). The junction had 8 bases not matched to a gene; V was cut back by 7 bases and J by 6 bases. The CDR3 reads CASNGRGVSNEQFF. CDR3 in DNA: TGTGCCAGTAATGGGCGGGGGGTTTCCAATGAGCAGTTCTTC. Full variable domain (outside the CDR3, taken from reference TRBV19 and TRBJ2-1): DGGITQSPKYLFRKEGQNVTLSCEQNLNHDAMYWYRQDPGQGLRLIYYSQIVNDFQKGDIAEGYSVSREKKESFPLTVTSAQKNPTAFYLCASNGRGVSNEQFFGPGTRLTVL.

The chain links TRBV2 to TRBJ1-6; tentative D call: TRBD1 (6 bases). CDR1 and CDR2 (germline): SNHLY, FYNNEI. V dropped 6 bases and J dropped 14 bases, with 14 bases sitting between them. The CDR3 is 12 residues long. CDR3 sequence reads: CASSATRGTLHF. CDR3 nucleotides: TGTGCCAGCAGCGCAACGAGGGGGACCCTCCACTTT.

This chain's CDR3 is CASSPGQATRGDTQYF. Here the CDR3 DNA reads TGTGCCAGCAGCCCAGGACAGGCGACCAGGGGAGATACGCAGTATTTT. The chain has TRBV11-3 and TRBJ2-3, with 7 bases aligning to TRBD1. CDR3 length: 16 residues. Germline lookup yields CDR1 SGHNT and CDR2 YENEEA. The V gene end was trimmed by 5 bases and the J gene end by 5 bases; junction bases not matched to a gene: 13.

The chain combines TRBV4-3 with TRBJ1-1; 11 bases are shared with TRBD1. Per germline, CDR1 LGHNA and CDR2 YSLEER. V shed 2 bases, J shed 5 bases, and the junction held 7 bases outside the gene matches. The CDR3 is 16 residues long. CDR3 in DNA: TGCGCCAGCAGCCAACGGGACAGGGGGATGCGAACTGAAGCTTTCTTT. Translation: CASSQRDRGMRTEAFF.

This chain links TRBV19 with TRBJ2-2; the match to TRBD1 covers 10 bases. The V gene's germline CDR1 is LNHDA and CDR2 SQIVND (reference sequence). V dropped 3 bases and J dropped 1; count of bases not matched to a gene: 2. The CDR3 is 16 residues long. CDR3 residues: CASSIRTGGNTGELFF. As DNA, the CDR3 is TGTGCCAGTAGTATCAGGACAGGGGGGAACACCGGGGAGCTGTTTTTT.

The genes are TRBV11-2 and TRBJ2-5; D not certain. The CDR3 runs to 11 residues. Germline values: CDR1 SGHAT, CDR2 FQNNGV. V lost 3 bases and J 13 bases, leaving 12 bases between the germline ends. The CDR3 coding sequence is TGTGCCAGCAGCTTGGGCTCTATGCCGTACTTC. Encoded protein: CASSLGSMPYF.